Following are 30 T cell receptor beta chains from one sample sequenced in a study of T-cell memory formation after mild COVID-19. One entry per CDR3 protein results from TCRdb running MiXCR on the 5' RACE reads. Of 300,000 to 400,000 distinct CDR3 sequences listed, approximately 15% are singletons. Sequenced material: PBMCs or a T cell subset sorted from them (not recorded which). The source of these receptors is a man between 18 and 35 years old who had mild COVID-19 (a few samples of this study predate the infection). Cell type and time point are not known.

There are a few counts of this clonotype. The chain recombines TRBV6-1 with TRBJ1-5; D uncertain. The CDR3 is 15 amino acids. Trimming took 4 bases from V and 5 from J, leaving 15 bases between them. The germline V gene encodes CDR1 MNHNS and CDR2 SASEGT. CDR3 nucleotide sequence: TGTGCCAGCAGTGGGGGAGGCTTGGCGTATCAGCCCCAGCATTTT. Residues: CASSGGGLAYQPQHF.

This clonotype appeared a few times. This rearrangement joins TRBV4-2 to TRBJ2-7; D may be TRBD2 (5 bases). The CDR3 extends over 14 amino acids. The V end lost 3 bases, the J end lost 0 bases, and 9 bases lay between the germline ends. Germline V gene lookup returns CDR1 LGHNA and CDR2 YNFKEQ. CDR3 DNA: TGTGCCAGCAGCCACAGCCGGGGCTCCTACGAGCAGTACTTC. Its protein product is CASSHSRGSYEQYF.

This chain connects TRBV7-2 to TRBJ1-2, with 8 positions matching TRBD1. CDR3 size: 17 residues. The germline V gene encodes CDR1 SGHTA and CDR2 FQGNSA. J was trimmed by 3 bases and V by 1 base; bases with no gene match: 10. This chain's CDR3 is CASSLVFRTGSHYGYTF. The CDR3 region has the DNA TGTGCCAGCAGCTTAGTCTTCCGGACAGGGAGTCACTATGGCTACACCTTC.

This clonotype turned up a few times. This sequence joins TRBV15 and TRBJ2-3; 9 bases fit TRBD1. J was trimmed by 1 base and V by 4 bases; bases with no gene match: 6. The CDR3 totals 16 residues. Germline V CDR1 and CDR2: LNHNV, YYDKDF (reference sequence). CDR3 residues: CATSINRGLGTDTQYF. CDR3 in DNA: TGTGCCACCAGCATCAACAGGGGGCTTGGCACAGATACGCAGTATTTT. The full variable domain, completed using reference TRBV15 and TRBJ2-3, is DAMVIQNPRYQVTQFGKPVTLSCSQTLNHNVMYWYQQKSSQAPKLLFHYYDKDFNNEADTPDNFQSRRPNTSFCFLDIRSPGLGDTAMYLCATSINRGLGTDTQYFGPGTRLTVL.

This clonotype showed up many times. V gene TRBV5-6 combines with J gene TRBJ2-5; 11 bases match TRBD2. This CDR3 spans 15 amino acids. Unmatched junction bases numbered 3, after V lost 0 bases and J lost 5 bases. Per germline, CDR1 SGHDT and CDR2 YYEEEE. The CDR3 sequence: CASSLASGGFETQYF. DNA of the CDR3: TGTGCCAGCAGCTTGGCTAGCGGGGGGTTCGAGACCCAGTACTTC.

This clonotype was counted only a few times. V usage is TRBV5-1 and J usage is TRBJ2-1, with D possibly being TRBD1 (6 bases). CDR1 and CDR2 (germline): SGHRS, YFSETQ. This CDR3 has 16 residues. V was cut by 0 bases and J by 8 bases, with 18 bases left in between. As DNA, the CDR3 is TGCGCCAGCAGCTTGGAAAGGGTTCAGGGGTACGATGAGCAGTTCTTC. Its protein is CASSLERVQGYDEQFF.

This clonotype was seen a few times. As DNA, the CDR3 is TGTGCCAGCAGCTTTTTAGGTTCCGGAGGGGCCGGGGACTATGGCTACACCTTC. Translation gives CASSFLGSGGAGDYGYTF. The chain recombines TRBV7-9 with TRBJ1-2; D perhaps matches TRBD1 (5 bases). V lost 3 bases and J lost 3, with 23 bases in between. The CDR3 has 18 amino acids. The germline gives CDR1 SEHNR, CDR2 FQNEAQ (reference sequence).

This clonotype has just a few counts. This chain joins TRBV7-2 and TRBJ2-4; 7 positions match TRBD1. J gave up 12 bases and V 0 bases, and 11 bases lay outside the gene matches. Per the germline V gene, CDR1 is SGHTA and CDR2 is FQGNSA. This CDR3 has 15 amino acids. CDR3 sequence (DNA): TGTGCCAGCAGCTTAGCCGGAGACCGGGACAGCTCTCAGTACTTC. Its protein is CASSLAGDRDSSQYF.

This clonotype was observed a few times. V is TRBV4-3 and J is TRBJ1-2; TRBD1 aligns across 8 bases. The CDR3 sequence is 17 residues long. The germline V gene has CDR1 LGHNA and CDR2 YSLEER. Trimming at V came to 0 bases and at J to 6 bases, leaving 12 bases not matched to a gene. This CDR3 reads CASSQDRGQGAPDGYTF. Here the CDR3 DNA reads TGCGCCAGCAGCCAAGATAGGGGCCAGGGGGCGCCGGATGGCTACACCTTC.

This clonotype was recorded at least ten times. The CDR3 protein is CASSDGTDTQYF. The CDR3 DNA follows: TGTGCCAGCAGTGATGGAACAGATACGCAGTATTTT. The gene calls are TRBV9 and TRBJ2-3; D not certain. Germline-derived CDR1 and CDR2 are SGDLS and YYNGEE. This CDR3 spans 12 amino acids. Trimming took off 5 bases at V and 3 bases at J, with 7 bases between the two ends. The whole variable domain, filled in from reference TRBV9 and TRBJ2-3, reads DSGVTQTPKHLITATGQRVTLRCSPRSGDLSVYWYQQSLDQGLQFLIQYYNGEERAKGNILERFSAQQFPDLHSELNLSSLELGDSALYFCASSDGTDTQYFGPGTRLTVL.

This clonotype is medium-sized (0.01 to 0.1%). This rearrangement joins TRBV4-1 to TRBJ2-1; 7 nucleotides line up with TRBD2. There are 15 residues in the CDR3. V was clipped by 1 base and J by 0 bases; unmatched bases: 0. The germline CDR1 and CDR2 sequences are MGHRA and YSYEKL. The CDR3 DNA reads as TGCGCCAGCAGCCAAGCGGGGGGCTCCTACAATGAGCAGTTCTTC. As protein: CASSQAGGSYNEQFF.

CDR3: CATTPRDRRTETQYF. The CDR3 bases are TGTGCCACCACGCCCAGGGACAGGAGAACGGAGACCCAGTACTTC. The V call is TRBV19, the J call TRBJ2-5; TRBD1 matches at 8 bases. The germline V gene has CDR1 LNHDA and CDR2 SQIVND (reference sequence). The CDR3 is 15 residues long. V lost 10 bases to trimming and J lost 5 bases; unmatched junction nucleotides: 15.

The chain links TRBV29-1 to TRBJ2-1, with D perhaps TRBD1 or TRBD2 (5 bases each). V lost 7 bases to trimming and J lost 8 bases, with 18 bases between them. This CDR3 is built from 13 residues. Germline lookup yields CDR1 SQVTM and CDR2 ANQGSEA. CDR3 coding DNA: TGCAGCGCCCGGGACGCCGGGTGGGATGAGCAGTTCTTC. This translates into CSARDAGWDEQFF.

The chain links TRBV4-3 to TRBJ2-1; TRBD2 matches at 9 bases. This CDR3 has 15 residues. Germline V gene lookup returns CDR1 LGHNA and CDR2 YSLEER. V shed 4 bases and J 4 bases; nucleotides not matched to a gene: 5. CDR3 nucleotides: TGCGCCAGCAGCCGAGCGGGGGGCATTTACAATGAGCAGTTCTTC. Its protein product is CASSRAGGIYNEQFF.

The chain has TRBV6-5 and TRBJ1-2; 7 bases are a match to TRBD1. With V trimmed by 2 bases and J by 7 bases, 4 bases remained unmatched. This CDR3 contains 13 residues. Germline V gene sequence: CDR1 MNHEY, CDR2 SVGAGI. This chain's CDR3 is CASSYEGAAGYTF. CDR3 in DNA: TGTGCCAGCAGTTACGAGGGGGCGGCTGGCTACACCTTC.

DNA of the CDR3: TGTGCCAGCACGAGACAGGCCCACTCCTACAATGAGCAGTTCTTC. This encodes CASTRQAHSYNEQFF. The chain is built from TRBV11-1 and TRBJ2-1, with a tentative D call TRBD1 (6 bases). Germline lookup yields CDR1 SGHAT and CDR2 FQDESV (reference sequence). V shed 7 bases and J shed 0 bases, with 13 bases lying between them. The CDR3 spans 15 residues. Full variable domain (missing parts from reference TRBV11-1 and TRBJ2-1): EAEVAQSPRYKITEKSQAVAFWCDPISGHATLYWYRQILGQGPELLVQFQDESVVDDSQLPKDRFSAERLKGVDSTLKIQPAELGDSAMYLCASTRQAHSYNEQFFGPGTRLTVL.

This clonotype was detected many times. This chain links TRBV6-6 with TRBJ2-1, with 9 bases matching TRBD1. V dropped 6 bases and J dropped 9; count of bases not matched to a gene: 3. The V gene's germline CDR1 is MNHNY and CDR2 SVGAGI (reference sequence). The CDR3 is made up of 12 amino acids. CDR3 sequence reads: CASRQGAGEQFF. The CDR3 region has the DNA TGTGCCAGCAGACAGGGGGCAGGTGAGCAGTTCTTC.

The V and J genes are TRBV7-2 and TRBJ2-3; the D is unclear. The CDR3 is made up of 12 amino acids. Trimming shortened V by 5 bases and J by 8 bases, and 11 bases separated the two germline ends. Per germline, CDR1 SGHTA and CDR2 FQGNSA. The CDR3 DNA sequence: TGTGCCAGCAGCGAATCGGTTGGTACGCAGTATTTT. This encodes CASSESVGTQYF.

The chain carries TRBV7-3 and TRBJ2-1; 16 nucleotides agree with TRBD2. Germline V lookup: CDR1 SGHTA, CDR2 FQGTGA. Losses at the gene ends were 2 bases for V and 12 bases for J; bases not matched to a gene: 4. CDR3 length: 15 residues. CDR3 in amino acids: CASSLGTSGGAGQFF. In DNA form, the CDR3 reads TGTGCCAGCAGCTTAGGGACTAGCGGGGGGGCCGGGCAGTTCTTC.

This chain connects TRBV7-2 to TRBJ1-1, with D perhaps TRBD1 (5 bases). The CDR3 contains 14 residues. V was trimmed by 6 bases and J by 1 base, leaving 12 bases between them. Germline CDR1 SGHTA, CDR2 FQGNSA. Written as DNA, the CDR3 is TGTGCCAGCAGATTTGACAGCACGAACACTGAAGCTTTCTTT. Translated, it gives CASRFDSTNTEAFF.

This clonotype was seen a few times. The rearrangement links TRBV29-1 to TRBJ2-5, with D maybe TRBD1 (6 bases). The CDR3 spans 14 residues. In germline, CDR1 is SQVTM, CDR2 ANQGSEA. V was cut by 5 bases and J by 2 bases, with 15 bases left in between. CDR3 region: CSVSPGRGQETQYF. The CDR3 DNA reads TGCAGCGTTTCTCCAGGCAGGGGACAAGAGACCCAGTACTTC.

CDR3 sequence: CASSAGGDSNYGYTF. CDR3 nucleotides: TGTGCCAGCAGCGCCGGCGGGGACAGCAACTATGGCTACACCTTC. The V gene is TRBV28, the J gene TRBJ1-2; 7 nucleotides match TRBD1. V lost 6 bases to trimming and J lost 2 bases; unmatched junction nucleotides: 9. Germline CDR1 and CDR2: MDHEN and SYDVKM. This CDR3 is 15 amino acids long.

This sequence joins TRBV20-1 and TRBJ2-7, with 8 bases that match TRBD2. Germline CDR1 DFQATT, CDR2 SNEGSKA (reference sequence). J was trimmed by 6 bases and V by 3 bases; bases with no gene match: 7. CDR3 size: 13 residues. The CDR3 sequence: CSARGVAGGEQYV. The CDR3 region has the DNA TGCAGTGCTAGGGGCGTCGCGGGGGGCGAGCAGTACGTC.

This chain connects TRBV7-3 to TRBJ2-1; D not certain. Between the trimmed V and J ends, which lost 4 bases and 0 bases, there was a span of 10 bases. Germline V gene sequence: CDR1 SGHTA, CDR2 FQGTGA. The CDR3 sequence is 15 residues long. CDR3 nucleotides: TGTGCCAGCAGCTCCTACAGTTCCTCCTACAATGAGCAGTTCTTC. This sequence encodes CASSSYSSSYNEQFF. Looking up the rest from reference TRBV7-3 and TRBJ2-1 gives the full variable domain: GAGVSQTPSNKVTEKGKYVELRCDPISGHTALYWYRQSLGQGPEFLIYFQGTGAADDSGLPNDRFFAVRPEGSVSTLKIQRTERGDSAVYLCASSSYSSSYNEQFFGPGTRLTVL.

At least ten counts were recorded for this clonotype. V usage is TRBV10-3 and J usage is TRBJ2-3; the D gene is possibly TRBD2 (6 bases). This CDR3 contains 15 residues. CDR1 is ENHRY, CDR2 SYGVKD, per germline. V dropped 10 bases and J dropped 3 bases, with 20 bases sitting between them. As DNA, the CDR3 is TGTGCCACCCAATTATGGGGCGGGGAGACAGATACGCAGTATTTT. Protein: CATQLWGGETDTQYF.

This clonotype was recorded at least ten times. The J gene is TRBJ2-5, the V gene TRBV24-1; 7 bases fit TRBD2. V lost 3 bases and J lost 5; bases outside the gene matches: 11. CDR3 length: 16 residues. Germline V gene sequence: CDR1 KGHDR, CDR2 SFDVKD. The CDR3 reads CATSDAGQGAGETQYF. Here the CDR3 DNA reads TGTGCCACCAGTGATGCGGGGCAGGGAGCGGGGGAGACCCAGTACTTC.

This chain connects TRBV18 to TRBJ2-7; 7 bases map to TRBD2. This CDR3 contains 14 residues. The V and J ends lost 3 bases and 3 bases, in that order; junction bases with no gene match: 5. Germline CDR1 is KGHSH and CDR2 is LQKENI. The CDR3 sequence is CASSPTGGNYEQYV. CDR3 nucleotides: TGTGCCAGCTCACCCACGGGGGGAAACTACGAGCAGTACGTC.

This chain links TRBV10-2 with TRBJ1-5; no firm D call. Germline V gene lookup returns CDR1 WSHSY and CDR2 SAAADI. V was shortened by 4 bases and J by 3 bases, with 10 bases between the two germline ends. The CDR3 runs 14 residues. The CDR3 sequence is CASSGSRNNQPQHF. Written as DNA, the CDR3 is TGCGCCAGCAGTGGTTCCCGCAACAATCAGCCCCAGCATTTT.

Only a few counts were recorded for this clonotype. The genes are TRBV7-3 and TRBJ1-1, with D unclear. The V end lost 7 bases, the J end lost 1 base, and 10 bases lay between the germline ends. There are 13 residues in the CDR3. Looked up from germline, CDR1 is SGHTA and CDR2 is FQGTGA. The CDR3 nucleotides read TGTGCCAGCAAGTATCGGCAGAACACTGAAGCTTTCTTT. This translates into CASKYRQNTEAFF.

Only a few counts were recorded for this clonotype. This chain joins TRBV4-3 and TRBJ2-3; possibly TRBD1 for D (6 bases). From germline, CDR1 is LGHNA and CDR2 YSLEER. This CDR3 has 16 amino acids. With 2 bases removed from V and 5 bases from J, the gap between germline ends came to 17 bases. The CDR3 nucleotides are TGCGCCAGCAGCCAATTACAGGGTGCCCAAAGAGATACGCAGTATTTT. Translating it yields CASSQLQGAQRDTQYF.